This T cell receptor beta chain was recorded in a study of T cells expressing NK-cell markers. Whole-study context: Just one sequenced donor of eight was HCMV-seronegative, while seven were seropositive. Study results and caveats: Also leading the CD3+CD56-NKG2C+ fraction in several donors were these clonotypes.

What made the TCR beta cDNA was 5'RACE template switching with UMIs. Reanalyzing the 5' RACE reads, TCRdb keeps one entry per CDR3 protein, without DNA. The sample includes some 300,000 distinct CDR3 sequences. Concerning this clonotype: The antigen is not known.

CDR3 size: 14 residues. Germline-derived CDR1 and CDR2 are LGHNA and YNFKEQ. The TCR originated in a man younger than 35 in good health. Material: blood T cells: a sorted CD56 or NKG2C T cell subset, CD4+ or CD8+ T cells, or bulk PBMC T cells (not recorded which). The chain combines TRBV4-2 with TRBJ2-2. CDR3 sequence reads: CASSQERNTGELFF.